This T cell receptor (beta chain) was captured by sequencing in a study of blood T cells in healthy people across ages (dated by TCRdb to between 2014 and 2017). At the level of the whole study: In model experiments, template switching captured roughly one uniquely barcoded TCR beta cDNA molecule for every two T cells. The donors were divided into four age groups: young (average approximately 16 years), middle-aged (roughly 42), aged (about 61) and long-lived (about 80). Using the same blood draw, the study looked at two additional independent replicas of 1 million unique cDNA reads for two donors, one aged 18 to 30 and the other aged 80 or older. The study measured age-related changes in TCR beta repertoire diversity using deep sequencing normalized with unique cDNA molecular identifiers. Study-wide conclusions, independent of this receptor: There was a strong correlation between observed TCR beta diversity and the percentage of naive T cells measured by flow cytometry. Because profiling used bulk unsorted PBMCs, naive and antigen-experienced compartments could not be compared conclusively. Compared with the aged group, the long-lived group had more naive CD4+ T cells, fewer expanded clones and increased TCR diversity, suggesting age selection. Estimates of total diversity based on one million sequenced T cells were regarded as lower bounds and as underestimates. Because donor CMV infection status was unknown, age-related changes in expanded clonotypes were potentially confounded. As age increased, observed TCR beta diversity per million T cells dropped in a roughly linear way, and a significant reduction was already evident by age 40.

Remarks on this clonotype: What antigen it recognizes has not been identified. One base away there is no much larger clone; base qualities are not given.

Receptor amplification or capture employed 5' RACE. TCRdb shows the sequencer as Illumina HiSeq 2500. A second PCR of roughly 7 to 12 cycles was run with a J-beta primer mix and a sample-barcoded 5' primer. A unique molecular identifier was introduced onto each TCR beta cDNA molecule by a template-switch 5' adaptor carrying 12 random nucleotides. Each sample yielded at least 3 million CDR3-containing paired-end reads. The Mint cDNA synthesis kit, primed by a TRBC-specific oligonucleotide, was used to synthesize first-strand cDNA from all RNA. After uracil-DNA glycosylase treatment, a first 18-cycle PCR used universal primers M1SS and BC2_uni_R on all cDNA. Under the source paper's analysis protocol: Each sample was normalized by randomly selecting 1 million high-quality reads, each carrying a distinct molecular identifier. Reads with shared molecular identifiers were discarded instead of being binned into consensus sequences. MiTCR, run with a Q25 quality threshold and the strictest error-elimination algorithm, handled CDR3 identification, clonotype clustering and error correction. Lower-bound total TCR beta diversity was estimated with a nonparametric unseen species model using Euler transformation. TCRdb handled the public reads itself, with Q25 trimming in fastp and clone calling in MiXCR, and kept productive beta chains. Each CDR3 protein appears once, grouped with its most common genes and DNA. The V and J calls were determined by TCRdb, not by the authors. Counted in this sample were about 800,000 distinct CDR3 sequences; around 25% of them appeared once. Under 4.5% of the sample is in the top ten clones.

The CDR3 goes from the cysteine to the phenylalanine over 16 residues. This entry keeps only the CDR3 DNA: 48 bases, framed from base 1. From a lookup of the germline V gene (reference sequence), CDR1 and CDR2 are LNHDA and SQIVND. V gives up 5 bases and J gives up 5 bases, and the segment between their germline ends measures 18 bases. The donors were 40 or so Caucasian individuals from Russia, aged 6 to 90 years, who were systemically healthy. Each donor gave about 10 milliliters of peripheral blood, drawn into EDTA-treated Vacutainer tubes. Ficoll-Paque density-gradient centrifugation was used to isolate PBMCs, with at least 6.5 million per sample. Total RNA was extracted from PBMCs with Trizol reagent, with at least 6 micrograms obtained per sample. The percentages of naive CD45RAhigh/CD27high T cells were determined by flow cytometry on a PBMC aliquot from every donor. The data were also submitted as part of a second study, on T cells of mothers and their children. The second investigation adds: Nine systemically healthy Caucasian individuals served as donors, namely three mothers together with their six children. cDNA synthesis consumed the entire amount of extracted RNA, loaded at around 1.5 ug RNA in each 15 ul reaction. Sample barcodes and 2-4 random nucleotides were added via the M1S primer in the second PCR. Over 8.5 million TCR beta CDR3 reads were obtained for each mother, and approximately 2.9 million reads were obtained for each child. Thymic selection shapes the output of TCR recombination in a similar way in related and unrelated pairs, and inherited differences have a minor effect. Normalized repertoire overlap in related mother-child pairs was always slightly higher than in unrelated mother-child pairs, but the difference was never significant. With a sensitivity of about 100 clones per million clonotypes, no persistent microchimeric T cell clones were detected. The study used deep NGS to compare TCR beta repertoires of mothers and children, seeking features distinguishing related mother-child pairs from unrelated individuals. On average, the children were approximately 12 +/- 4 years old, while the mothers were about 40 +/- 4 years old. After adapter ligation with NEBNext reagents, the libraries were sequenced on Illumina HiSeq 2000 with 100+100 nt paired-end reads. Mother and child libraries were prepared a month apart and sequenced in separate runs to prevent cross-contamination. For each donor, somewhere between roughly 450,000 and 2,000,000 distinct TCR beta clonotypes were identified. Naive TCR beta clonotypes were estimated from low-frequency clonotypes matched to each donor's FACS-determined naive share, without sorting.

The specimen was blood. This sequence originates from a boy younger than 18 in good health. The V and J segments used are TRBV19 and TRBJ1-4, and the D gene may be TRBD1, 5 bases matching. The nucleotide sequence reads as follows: TGTGCCAGTAGTCCGCGAGGGGCGGGACGGAATGAAAAACTGTTTTTT. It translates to CASSPRGAGRNEKLFF.